One TCR beta chain is described in this entry. This sample is drawn from a study of blood T cell repertoires in COVID-19. Participants' own reports of clinical history determined their cohort assignment. Trimming left V 3 bases short and J 9 bases short, with 6 bases between. CDR3 length equals 12 residues. Germline V gene data show CDR1 as MNHNS and CDR2 as SASEGT. Generated by immunoSEQ multiplex PCR, the TCRdb table keeps only in-frame clones and is missing some. The sample shows about 260,000 clones, roughly nine tenths of them seen only once. This TCR was recovered from a woman aged 18-29 years who had recovered from COVID-19. The chain combines TRBV6-1 with TRBJ1-6, with D possibly being TRBD1 (5 bases). The source material was PBMCs or T cells enriched from blood (not recorded which). CDR3 sequence: CASSDRASPLHF. The CDR3 nucleotides read TGTGCCAGCAGTGACAGGGCTTCACCCCTCCACTTT.